This TCR beta chain is from a study of blood T cell repertoires in COVID-19. Across the study: Acute and convalescent COVID-19 specimens originated in the United States, Italy and Spain. Sample material is recorded as cDNA or gDNA derived from T cells, B-cell-depleted T cells, or PBMCs.

The CDR3 totals 17 residues. Germline values: CDR1 LGHNT, CDR2 FRNRAP. V trimming: 0 bases; J trimming: 3 bases; junction bases outside the gene matches: 5. Libraries were prepared by immunoSEQ multiplex PCR; TCRdb keeps only in-frame clonotypes and omits some of them. The profile covers tens of thousands of clones, with less than 90% appearing a single time and roughly 26% taken by the ten largest. This clone turned up a few times. Material: peripheral blood. The clonotype comes from a human donor in a cohort sampled during active COVID-19. The chain links TRBV12-5 to TRBJ2-3, with 11 bases fitting TRBD1. The CDR3: CASGLVEGTGGTDTQYF. In DNA, the CDR3 is TGTGCTAGTGGTTTGGTCGAAGGGACAGGGGGGACAGATACGCAGTATTTT.